Sequencing of this T cell receptor beta chain was carried out in a study of T cell responses to AZD1222 COVID-19 vaccine. Repertoires were generated with immunoSEQ multiplex PCR, while TCRdb's copy carries only in-frame clones and drops some. The sample consists of 120,000 or so clones, more than 70% of them appearing once. J gave up 1 base and V 9 bases, and 4 bases lay outside the gene matches. Germline V gene lookup returns CDR1 WSHSY and CDR2 SAAADI. CDR3 length equals 13 residues. The TCR originated in an adult who received the AZD1222 COVID-19 vaccine. The chain has TRBV10-2 and TRBJ1-1; TRBD1 matches at 8 bases. The specimen was peripheral blood, collected 28 days after the second AZD1222 dose. The CDR3 DNA sequence: TGCGCCAGTATTGGGACAGGGAACACTGAAGCTTTCTTT. It encodes CASIGTGNTEAFF.